One sample yielded the 15 T cell receptor beta chains listed below, sequenced in a study of blood T cell repertoires in COVID-19. Repertoires were generated with immunoSEQ multiplex PCR, while TCRdb's copy carries only in-frame clones and drops some. The sample lists 250,000 to 350,000 clones; around nine tenths were seen once. The specimen was peripheral blood. Receptor source: a woman younger than 45 with COVID-19, enrolled during active disease.

The J gene is TRBJ1-4, the V gene TRBV30, with D perhaps TRBD1 (6 bases). Trimming left V 5 bases short and J 3 bases short, with 7 bases between. Germline V gene data show CDR1 as GTSNPN and CDR2 as SVGIG (reference sequence). The CDR3 covers 12 residues. The CDR3 sequence: CAWGGPNEKLFF. CDR3 coding DNA: TGTGCCTGGGGGGGCCCTAATGAAAAACTGTTTTTT.

The chain couples TRBV6-2 or TRBV6-3 to TRBJ2-3; D might be TRBD2 (5 bases). Germline CDR1 and CDR2: MNHEY and SVGEGT. The CDR3 is 16 amino acids. V gave up 2 bases and J gave up 4 bases, with 16 bases separating them. CDR3 amino acids: CASSYGVTLGADTQYF. CDR3 sequence (DNA): TGTGCCAGCAGTTACGGGGTGACTCTCGGGGCAGATACGCAGTATTTT.

The chain recombines TRBV7-8 with TRBJ2-5, with TRBD2 as a possible D gene (6 bases). V was trimmed by 3 bases and J by 5 bases, leaving 13 bases between them. The germline gives CDR1 SGHVS, CDR2 FQNEAQ. The CDR3 has 14 amino acids. The CDR3 loop reads CASSLGVGRETQYF. The CDR3 bases are TGTGCCAGCAGCTTGGGTGTAGGGAGGGAGACCCAGTACTTC.

The V and J genes are TRBV15 and TRBJ1-2; 8 positions match TRBD1. The CDR3 covers 15 residues. The trim removed 4 bases at V and 1 base at J, leaving 5 bases unmatched. Germline V gene lookup returns CDR1 LNHNV and CDR2 YYDKDF (reference sequence). The CDR3 region has the DNA TGTGCCACCAGCACTCCAGGGGGCATTAACTATGGCTACACCTTC. Its translation is CATSTPGGINYGYTF. Full variable domain (missing parts from reference TRBV15 and TRBJ1-2): DAMVIQNPRYQVTQFGKPVTLSCSQTLNHNVMYWYQQKSSQAPKLLFHYYDKDFNNEADTPDNFQSRRPNTSFCFLDIRSPGLGDTAMYLCATSTPGGINYGYTFGSGTRLTVV.

The CDR3 is CASTLTGNYGYTF. The CDR3 DNA sequence: TGTGCCAGCACCCTAACAGGGAACTATGGCTACACCTTC. V and J are TRBV12-3 or TRBV12-4 and TRBJ1-2; maybe TRBD1 (6 bases). V dropped 7 bases and J dropped 2 bases, with 11 bases sitting between them. The CDR3 spans 13 residues.

This rearrangement joins TRBV6-5 to TRBJ2-7; TRBD2 agrees at 7 bases. CDR1 is MNHEY and CDR2 is SVGAGI in the germline V gene. J lost 5 bases, V lost 6 bases, and 10 bases had no gene match. This CDR3 spans 14 amino acids. The CDR3: CASRRLATADEQYF. In DNA form, the CDR3 reads TGTGCCAGCAGAAGACTAGCAACCGCGGACGAGCAGTACTTC.

This clone was counted once. The chain has TRBV27 and TRBJ1-1; the match to TRBD1 covers 9 bases. Germline CDR1 and CDR2: MNHEY and SMNVEV (reference sequence). Losses at the gene ends were 5 bases for V and 3 bases for J; bases not matched to a gene: 10. CDR3 length equals 16 residues. Here the CDR3 DNA reads TGTGCCAGCAGTCCCAGGACAGGGGTTATGCACACTGAAGCTTTCTTT. Encoded protein: CASSPRTGVMHTEAFF.

V usage is TRBV4-2 and J usage is TRBJ2-3; D perhaps matches TRBD1 (8 bases). Per the germline V gene, CDR1 is LGHNA and CDR2 is YNFKEQ. V was cut by 0 bases and J by 4 bases, with 14 bases left in between. The CDR3 length is 16 residues. The CDR3 nucleotides read TGTGCCAGCAGCCAAGAGGACAGGGAGGGGGCAGATACGCAGTATTTT. As protein: CASSQEDREGADTQYF.

V and J are TRBV6-6 and TRBJ2-3; 8 bases fit TRBD1. This CDR3 has 15 residues. CDR1 and CDR2 from the germline V gene are MNHNY and SVGAGI (reference sequence). The J segment lost 2 bases and the V segment lost 4 bases, leaving 5 bases of the junction unmatched. The DNA of the CDR3 is TGTGCCAGCAGTTTTCGACAGGGGCCCACAGATACGCAGTATTTT. Amino acid sequence: CASSFRQGPTDTQYF.

The chain combines TRBV30 with TRBJ2-5; TRBD1 is a possible D gene (5 bases). The CDR3 sequence is 12 residues long. Germline V gene sequence: CDR1 GTSNPN, CDR2 SVGIG (reference sequence). With 4 bases removed from V and 4 bases from J, the gap between germline ends came to 10 bases. CDR3 sequence: CAWISGRETQYF. The CDR3 DNA sequence: TGTGCCTGGATCTCAGGGCGAGAGACCCAGTACTTC. The entire variable domain, with the rest obtained from reference TRBV30 and TRBJ2-5, is as follows: SQTIHQWPATLVQPVGSPLSLECTVEGTSNPNLYWYRQAAGRGLQLLFYSVGIGQISSEVPQNLSASRPQDRQFILSSKKLLLSDSGFYLCAWISGRETQYFGPGTRLLVL.

This sequence joins TRBV28 and TRBJ2-5; 7 bases line up with TRBD2. Germline V gene lookup returns CDR1 MDHEN and CDR2 SYDVKM. J was trimmed by 3 bases and V by 10 bases; bases with no gene match: 14. There are 15 residues in the CDR3. The CDR3, as DNA: TGTGCCACCGCCCTGGGAGGGTCGTCCAAAGAGACCCAGTACTTC. It encodes CATALGGSSKETQYF.

J is TRBJ1-2 and V is TRBV27, with TRBD1 matching 10 bases. This CDR3 spans 14 amino acids. J gave up 2 bases and V 8 bases, and 5 bases lay outside the gene matches. Germline V gene sequence: CDR1 MNHEY, CDR2 SMNVEV (reference sequence). This chain's CDR3 is CASGRTGGNYGYTF. In DNA form, the CDR3 reads TGTGCCAGCGGACGGACAGGGGGGAACTATGGCTACACCTTC.

The J gene is TRBJ1-2, the V gene TRBV5-6, with TRBD1 identical over 7 bases. The germline V gene encodes CDR1 SGHDT and CDR2 YYEEEE. V was clipped by 0 bases and J by 8 bases; unmatched bases: 4. The CDR3 sequence is 13 residues long. The CDR3 DNA reads as TGTGCCAGCAGCTTGGTAGGGGGCGGCGGCTACACCTTC. Encoded protein: CASSLVGGGGYTF.

The gene calls are TRBV7-8 and TRBJ2-3; TRBD1 is a possible D gene (6 bases). This CDR3 spans 17 amino acids. CDR1 SGHVS and CDR2 FQNEAQ come from the germline V gene. Trimming removed 2 bases from V and 5 bases from J, with 20 bases in between. The CDR3 protein is CASSLRSQGTKVDTQYF. The CDR3 coding sequence is TGTGCCAGCAGCTTAAGATCTCAGGGGACCAAGGTAGATACGCAGTATTTT. Drawing the rest from reference TRBV7-8 and TRBJ2-3, the complete variable domain is GAGVSQSPRYKVAKRGQDVALRCDPISGHVSLFWYQQALGQGPEFLTYFQNEAQLDKSGLPSDRFFAERPEGSVSTLKIQRTQQEDSAVYLCASSLRSQGTKVDTQYFGPGTRLTVL.

The genes are TRBV19 and TRBJ2-7; 7 nucleotides match TRBD1. This CDR3 contains 14 residues. The ends lost 1 base at V and 5 bases at J; junction bases unmatched: 5. The germline V gene encodes CDR1 LNHDA and CDR2 SQIVND (reference sequence). This CDR3 reads CASSIGQGDDEQYF. As DNA, the CDR3 is TGTGCCAGTAGTATAGGGCAGGGGGACGACGAGCAGTACTTC.